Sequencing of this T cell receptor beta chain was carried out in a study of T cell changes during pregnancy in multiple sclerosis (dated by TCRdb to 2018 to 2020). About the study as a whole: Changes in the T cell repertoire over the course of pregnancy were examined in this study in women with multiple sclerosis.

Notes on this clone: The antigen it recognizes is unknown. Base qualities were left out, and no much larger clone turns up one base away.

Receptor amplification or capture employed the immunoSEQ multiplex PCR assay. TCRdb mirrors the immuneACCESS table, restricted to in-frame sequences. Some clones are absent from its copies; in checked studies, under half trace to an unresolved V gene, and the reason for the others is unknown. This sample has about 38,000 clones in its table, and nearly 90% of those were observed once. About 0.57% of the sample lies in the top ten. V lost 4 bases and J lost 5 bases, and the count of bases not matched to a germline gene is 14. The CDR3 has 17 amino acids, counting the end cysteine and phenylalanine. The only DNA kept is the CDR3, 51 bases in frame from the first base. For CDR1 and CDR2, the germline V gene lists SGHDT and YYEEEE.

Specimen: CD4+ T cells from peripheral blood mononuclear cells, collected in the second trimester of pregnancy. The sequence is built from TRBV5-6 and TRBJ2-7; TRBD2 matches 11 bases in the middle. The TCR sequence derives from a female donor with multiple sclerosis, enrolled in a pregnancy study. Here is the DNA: TGTGCCAGCAGCCCAGCCCGGACTAGCGGGCCGTCTAACGAGCAGTACTTC. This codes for CASSPARTSGPSNEQYF. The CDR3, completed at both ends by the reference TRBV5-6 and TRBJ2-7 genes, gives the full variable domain DAGVTQSPTHLIKTRGQQVTLRCSPKSGHDTVSWYQQALGQGPQFIFQYYEEEERQRGNFPDRFSGHQFPNYSSELNVNALLLGDSALYLCASSPARTSGPSNEQYFGPGTRLTVT.